This passage covers 15 T cell receptor beta chains from one sample sequenced in a study of identical twins. TCRdb ran MiXCR on the 5' RACE reads and lists one entry per CDR3 protein. The table includes 500,000 to 600,000 distinct CDR3 sequences, 20% to 25% detected once. The same sample was also studied in work on T cells expressing NK-cell markers.

The sample taken for sequencing was CD4+ T cells sorted from blood. These TCRs come from a woman between 18 and 30 years old in good health.

This clonotype has a handful of counts. The V gene is TRBV5-1, the J gene TRBJ2-5, with D perhaps matching TRBD2 (6 bases). V was clipped by 4 bases and J by 5 bases, with 9 bases between them. Germline assignment: CDR1 SGHRS and CDR2 YFSETQ. The CDR3 has 12 residues. In DNA, the CDR3 is TGCGCCAGCAGCGCCGCGGGGGAGACCCAGTACTTC. Translation: CASSAAGETQYF.

The chain couples TRBV14 to TRBJ1-1; a weak D match, TRBD1 (6 bases). This CDR3 has 13 amino acids. Trimming took off 2 bases at V and 5 bases at J, with 9 bases between the two ends. Germline V gene lookup returns CDR1 SGHDN and CDR2 FVKESK. The CDR3 bases are TGTGCCAGCAGCCAACCCCAGGGGACTGAAGCTTTCTTT. It encodes CASSQPQGTEAFF. The full variable domain, with the rest looked up from reference TRBV14 and TRBJ1-1, is EAGVTQFPSHSVIEKGQTVTLRCDPISGHDNLYWYRRVMGKEIKFLLHFVKESKQDESGMPNNRFLAERTGGTYSTLKVQPAELEDSGVYFCASSQPQGTEAFFGQGTRLTVV.

This clonotype appeared many times. The chain recombines TRBV6-5 with TRBJ1-5; no reliable D call. Between the trimmed V and J ends, which lost 0 bases and 1 base, there was a span of 10 bases. CDR1 and CDR2 from the germline V gene are MNHEY and SVGAGI. CDR3 length: 16 residues. The DNA of the CDR3 is TGTGCCAGCAGTTACTCTTGGCCTAGAAGCAATCAGCCCCAGCATTTT. Encoded protein: CASSYSWPRSNQPQHF.

This clonotype was found once. The rearrangement uses TRBV7-2 and TRBJ2-1; 10 nucleotides align to TRBD1. With 5 bases clipped from V and 11 bases from J, the junction kept 12 bases outside the gene matches. The CDR3 is 15 residues long. CDR1 SGHTA and CDR2 FQGNSA come from the germline V gene. The DNA of the CDR3 is TGTGCCAGCAGCCCCGGGACAGGGGAGGCTTTCAAGCAGTTCTTC. Translation: CASSPGTGEAFKQFF.

The rearrangement uses TRBV29-1 and TRBJ2-5; TRBD1 is a possible D gene (5 bases). Germline-derived CDR1 and CDR2 are SQVTM and ANQGSEA. Between the trimmed V and J ends, which lost 3 bases and 4 bases, there was a span of 12 bases. The CDR3 runs 13 residues. The CDR3 region is CSVDRTTGETQYF. CDR3 DNA: TGCAGCGTTGATAGGACAACCGGAGAGACCCAGTACTTC.

V is TRBV11-1 and J is TRBJ2-5, with 7 positions matching TRBD1. Unmatched junction bases numbered 15, after V lost 4 bases and J lost 1 base. In germline, CDR1 is SGHAT, CDR2 FQDESV (reference sequence). CDR3 length equals 18 residues. The CDR3 sequence: CASSSANPDRDRQETQYF. Written as DNA, the CDR3 is TGTGCCAGCAGCTCCGCAAACCCCGACAGGGACCGCCAAGAGACCCAGTACTTC.

This chain links TRBV20-1 with TRBJ1-5, with D unresolved. The CDR3 sequence is 14 residues long. CDR1 is DFQATT and CDR2 is SNEGSKA in the germline V gene (reference sequence). The ends were cut back, 3 bases at V and 2 bases at J, with 11 bases in the middle. CDR3 sequence (DNA): TGCAGTGCTAGTCCCGGGTCTCGCAATCAGCCCCAGCATTTT. It translates to CSASPGSRNQPQHF.

The CDR3 DNA is TGTGCCACCAGCTCTCAAAGGGCCGACAATGAGCAGTTCTTC. Residues: CATSSQRADNEQFF. The rearrangement links TRBV15 to TRBJ2-1; D remains unclear. Trimming left V 5 bases short and J 5 bases short, with 13 bases between. The length of the CDR3 is 14 residues. Per the germline V gene, CDR1 is LNHNV and CDR2 is YYDKDF (reference sequence).

This clonotype was found once. One end of the junction is discordant with germline, which a read error may explain. The chain employs TRBV6-1 and TRBJ2-7, with TRBD1 identical over 9 bases. The length of the CDR3 is 14 residues. Germline V gives CDR1 MNHNS, CDR2 SASEGT. CDR3 protein: CTSSPPTGGSEQYF. CDR3 in DNA: TGTACCAGCAGTCCCCCGACAGGGGGATCCGAGCAGTACTTC.

The chain combines TRBV7-9 with TRBJ1-2; D possibly corresponds to TRBD1 (6 bases). The germline V gene has CDR1 SEHNR and CDR2 FQNEAQ (reference sequence). Trimming removed 7 bases at V and 5 bases at J, with 17 bases between. This CDR3 spans 14 amino acids. CDR3 nucleotide sequence: TGTGCCAGCATCATCTGGGGGGCTGATTATGGCTACACCTTC. Residues: CASIIWGADYGYTF.

This clonotype has a count of ten or more. The V gene is TRBV5-1, the J gene TRBJ2-1; 13 nucleotides line up with TRBD2. The CDR3 runs 15 residues. Trimming removed 5 bases from V and 7 bases from J; junction bases left unmatched: 6. Germline loops: CDR1 SGHRS, CDR2 YFSETQ. The CDR3 sequence is CASRTGTSGINEQFF. For the CDR3, the DNA is TGCGCCAGCAGAACCGGGACTAGCGGGATAAATGAGCAGTTCTTC.

The chain joins TRBV7-9 to TRBJ2-7; D is undetermined. CDR3 length: 13 residues. V lost 2 bases and J 3 bases, leaving 8 bases between the germline ends. Germline V gene data show CDR1 as SEHNR and CDR2 as FQNEAQ (reference sequence). The CDR3 loop is CASSLPYSYEQYF. In DNA, the CDR3 is TGTGCCAGCAGCTTACCATACAGCTACGAGCAGTACTTC.

This clonotype was counted only a few times. The rearrangement uses TRBV15 and TRBJ2-7, with 10 bases fitting TRBD2. The CDR3 totals 17 residues. Germline CDR1 and CDR2: LNHNV and YYDKDF (reference sequence). V lost 1 base to trimming and J lost 4 bases; unmatched junction nucleotides: 10. The CDR3 nucleotides read TGTGCCACCAGCAGAGTCACTAGCGGGGTTTTTGGATACGAGCAGTACTTC. Protein product: CATSRVTSGVFGYEQYF.

The chain links TRBV4-1 to TRBJ2-1, with TRBD2 as a possible D gene (6 bases). CDR3 length: 16 residues. The ends were cut back, 0 bases at V and 7 bases at J, with 16 bases in the middle. CDR1 and CDR2 (germline): MGHRA, YSYEKL. CDR3 region: CASSQELIGGVNEQFF. CDR3 DNA: TGCGCCAGCAGCCAAGAGTTGATCGGGGGTGTGAATGAGCAGTTCTTC.

The chain uses TRBV20-1 and TRBJ2-6; D is uncertain. The CDR3 loop spans 14 amino acids. The V end was cut by 3 bases, the J end by 4 bases, with 10 bases between. Germline CDR1 DFQATT, CDR2 SNEGSKA (reference sequence). CDR3 residues: CSARMGSGANVLTF. The CDR3 DNA reads as TGCAGTGCTAGGATGGGGTCAGGGGCCAACGTCCTGACTTTC.